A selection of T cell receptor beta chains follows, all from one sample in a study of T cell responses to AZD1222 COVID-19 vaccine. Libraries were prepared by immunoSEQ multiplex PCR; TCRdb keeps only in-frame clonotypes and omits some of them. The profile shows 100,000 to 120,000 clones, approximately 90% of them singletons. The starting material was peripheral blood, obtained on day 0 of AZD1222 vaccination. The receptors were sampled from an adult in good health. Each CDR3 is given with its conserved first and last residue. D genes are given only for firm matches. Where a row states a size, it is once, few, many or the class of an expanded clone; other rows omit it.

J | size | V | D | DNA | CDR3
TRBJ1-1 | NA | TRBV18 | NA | TGTGCCAGCTCTCCGGCGAGGGGAGGGACTGAAGCTTTCTTT | CASSPARGGTEAFF
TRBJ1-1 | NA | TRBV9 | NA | TGTGCCAGCAGCGTAGCTGAAGGGAGACTGAACACTGAAGCTTTCTTT | CASSVAEGRLNTEAFF
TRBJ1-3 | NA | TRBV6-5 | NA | TGTGCCAGCAGCCCCCTTGCCTCTGGAAACACCATATATTTT | CASSPLASGNTIYF
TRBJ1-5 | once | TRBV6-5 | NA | TGTGCCAGCAGCCCGGACAGCCTGTACAATCAGCCCCAGCATTTT | CASSPDSLYNQPQHF
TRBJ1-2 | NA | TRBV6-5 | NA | TGTGCCAGCAGTTACAGTGGAGGTTCCCAAGAGCGTGGCTACACCTTC | CASSYSGGSQERGYTF
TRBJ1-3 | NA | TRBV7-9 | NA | TGTGCCAGCAGCTCCCCGGACAGACCACCTGGAAACACCATATATTTT | CASSSPDRPPGNTIYF
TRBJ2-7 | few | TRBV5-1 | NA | TGCGCCAGCAGCTTGGGAAATACATACACCGAGCAGTACTTC | CASSLGNTYTEQYF
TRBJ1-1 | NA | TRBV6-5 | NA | TGTGCCAGCAGTTCCGAGACAGGTGGCACTGAAGCTTTCTTT | CASSSETGGTEAFF
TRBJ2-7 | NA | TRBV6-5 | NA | TGTGCCAGCGGAAAAGACGGCCTCTACGAGCAGTACTTC | CASGKDGLYEQYF
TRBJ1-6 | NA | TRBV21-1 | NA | TGTGCCAGCAGCACTCGGGTAGTGGATTCACCCCTCCACTTT | CASSTRVVDSPLHF
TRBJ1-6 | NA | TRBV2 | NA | TGTGCCAGCAGTGATCAGGGGTTAAACTCACCCCTCCACTTT | CASSDQGLNSPLHF
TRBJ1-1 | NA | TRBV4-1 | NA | TGCGCCAGCAGCCAAGGCTCAGGGGTGGGGTACACTGAAGCTTTCTTT | CASSQGSGVGYTEAFF
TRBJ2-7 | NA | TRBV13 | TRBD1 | TGTGCCAGCAGTCAGGACAGGGTCCACGAGCAGTACTTC | CASSQDRVHEQYF
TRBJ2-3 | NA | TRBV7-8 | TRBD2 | TGTGCCAGCAGCTTAGGAGGACTAGCGGGAGTCAGAGATACGCAGTATTTT | CASSLGGLAGVRDTQYF
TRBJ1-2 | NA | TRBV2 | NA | TGTGCCAGCAGCGATACAGGGTACGACTATGGCTACACCTTC | CASSDTGYDYGYTF
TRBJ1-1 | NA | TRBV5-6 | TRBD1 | TGTGCCAGCAGCAGACAGGGGGCGGGTACTGAAGCTTTCTTT | CASSRQGAGTEAFF
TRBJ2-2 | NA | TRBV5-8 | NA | TGTGCCAGCAGCGTCGAGGTCACCGGGGAGCTGTTTTTT | CASSVEVTGELFF
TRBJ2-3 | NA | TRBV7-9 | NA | TGTGCCAGCAGCAACCCGACCGTTATTAGCACAGATACGCAGTATTTT | CASSNPTVISTDTQYF
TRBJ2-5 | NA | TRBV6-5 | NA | TGTGCCAGCAGTTACTCCCTAGTTGGTGAGACCCAGTACTTC | CASSYSLVGETQYF
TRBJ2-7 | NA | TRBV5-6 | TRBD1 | TGTGCCAGCAGCAGCGGGACAGGGAAAGGCTACGAGCAGTACTTC | CASSSGTGKGYEQYF
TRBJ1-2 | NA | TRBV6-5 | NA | TGTGCCAGCAGTCCTCAGATGGGCTATGGCTACACCTTC | CASSPQMGYGYTF
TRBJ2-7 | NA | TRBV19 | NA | TGTGCCAGTAGTATAGGGGGGGCCTACGAGCAGTACTTC | CASSIGGAYEQYF
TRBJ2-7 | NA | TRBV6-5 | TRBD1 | TGTGCCAGCAGTTACGGGACAGGGGGCTACGAGCAGTACTTC | CASSYGTGGYEQYF
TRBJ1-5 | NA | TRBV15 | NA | TGTGCCACCAGCCGCGATGGCAATCAGCCCCAGCATTTT | CATSRDGNQPQHF
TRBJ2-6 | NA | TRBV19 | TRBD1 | TGTGCCAGTTCAAACAGGGGGCCTGGGGCCAACGTCCTGACTTTC | CASSNRGPGANVLTF
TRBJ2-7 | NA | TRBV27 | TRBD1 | TGTGCCAGCAGTTACAGGGGCGAGCAGTACTTC | CASSYRGEQYF
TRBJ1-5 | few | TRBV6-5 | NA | TGTGCCAGCAGACCTTCGGCGGATAGCAATCAGCCCCAGCATTTT | CASRPSADSNQPQHF
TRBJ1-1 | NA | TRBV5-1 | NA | TGCGCCAGCAGCTTGGTTTCGGGGTTTCGTACTGAAGCTTTCTTT | CASSLVSGFRTEAFF
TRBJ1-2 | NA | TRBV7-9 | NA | TGTGCCAGCAGCGTAGCGGGGGATCGTGATGGCTACACCTTC | CASSVAGDRDGYTF
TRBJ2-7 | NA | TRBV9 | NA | TGTGCCAGCAGCGTAGAAGCGAGCGAGCAGTACTTC | CASSVEASEQYF
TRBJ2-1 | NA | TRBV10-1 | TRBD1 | TGCGCCAGCAGTGAGTCGGGACAGGACGTCTACAATGAGCAGTTCTTC | CASSESGQDVYNEQFF
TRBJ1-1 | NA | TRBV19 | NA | TGTGCCAGTAGACCCCTCGGGAGCCTTAGCACTGAAGCTTTCTTT | CASRPLGSLSTEAFF
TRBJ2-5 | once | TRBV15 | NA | TGTGCCACCAGCAGAGGGGGGGAAGAAGAGACCCAGTACTTC | CATSRGGEEETQYF
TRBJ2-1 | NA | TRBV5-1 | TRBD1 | TGCGCCAGCAGCTATGGGACAGGGAATGAGCAGTTCTTC | CASSYGTGNEQFF
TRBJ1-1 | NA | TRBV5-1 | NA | TGCGCCAGCAGCTTGGGGGGCTCGAGTGAAGCTTTCTTT | CASSLGGSSEAFF
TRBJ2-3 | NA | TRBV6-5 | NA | TGTGCCAGCAGTTACTCGCAGGAAGGCACAGATACGCAGTATTTT | CASSYSQEGTDTQYF
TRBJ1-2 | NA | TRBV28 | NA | TGTGCCAGCAGTTCCCAACCAGCTAACTATGGCTACACCTTC | CASSSQPANYGYTF
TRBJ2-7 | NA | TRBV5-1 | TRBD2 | TGCGCCAGCAGCCTCGGGACTATCACCTACGAGCAGTACTTC | CASSLGTITYEQYF
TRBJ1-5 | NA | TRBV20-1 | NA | TGCAGTGCCGGTTGGCAGCCCCAGCATTTT | CSAGWQPQHF
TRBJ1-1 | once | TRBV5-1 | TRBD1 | TGCGCCAGCAGCACACGACAGGGAGTCACTGAAGCTTTCTTT | CASSTRQGVTEAFF
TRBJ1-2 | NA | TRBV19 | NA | TGTGCCAGTAGTGAAATTCTTAACTATGGCTACACCTTC | CASSEILNYGYTF
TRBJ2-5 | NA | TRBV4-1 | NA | TGCGCCAGCAGCCAACCCTCGGTGGGCGGGACCCAGTACTTC | CASSQPSVGGTQYF
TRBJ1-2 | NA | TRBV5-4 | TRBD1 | TGTGCCAGCAGTGGGACAGGGCGCACCTATGGCTACACCTTC | CASSGTGRTYGYTF
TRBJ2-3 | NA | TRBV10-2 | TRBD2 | TGCGCCAGCAGAACTAGCGGTCGCACAGATACGCAGTATTTT | CASRTSGRTDTQYF
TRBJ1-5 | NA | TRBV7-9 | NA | TGTGCCAGCAGCTTATGGTCTTCCGGGTCCCAGCCCCAGCATTTT | CASSLWSSGSQPQHF
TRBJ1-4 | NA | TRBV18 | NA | TGTGCCAGCTCACCACTCGACGTCCATGCAACTAATGAAAAACTGTTTTTT | CASSPLDVHATNEKLFF
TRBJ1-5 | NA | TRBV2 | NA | TGTGCCAGCAGTGAAGCGCTTCGGGGATTAGGCCAGCCCCAGCATTTT | CASSEALRGLGQPQHF
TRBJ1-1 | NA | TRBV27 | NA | TGTGCCAGCAGGGGTTCGAACACTGAAGCTTTCTTT | CASRGSNTEAFF